These T cell receptor beta chains were read from a single sample in a study of cytomegalovirus exposure and HLA in healthy donors. Repertoires were generated with immunoSEQ multiplex PCR, while TCRdb's copy carries only in-frame clones and drops some. The sample includes approximately 190,000 clones. The material sequenced was PBMCs. Receptors originate from a boy younger than 18 in good health and CMV-seronegative. The CDR3 runs from the conserved cysteine through the conserved F or W. Each record gives: J gene, CDR3 length, D gene, V gene, CDR3 DNA, CDR3 protein. D genes are given only for firm matches.

J: TRBJ2-2; length: 15; D: NA; V: TRBV5-1; DNA: TGCGCCAGCAGGACCGGGACAAGCTCCACCGGGGAGCTGTTTTTT; CDR3: CASRTGTSSTGELFF
J: TRBJ2-3; length: 17; D: NA; V: TRBV9; DNA: TGTGCCAGCAGCGTAGCTGGGGGCAGTTCCAGCACAGATACGCAGTATTTT; CDR3: CASSVAGGSSSTDTQYF
J: TRBJ1-1; length: 12; D: NA; V: TRBV5-6; DNA: TGTGCCAGCAGTCAGGGGAACACTGAAGCTTTCTTT; CDR3: CASSQGNTEAFF
J: TRBJ2-7; length: 16; D: TRBD1; V: TRBV5-6; DNA: TGTGCCAGCAGCTTGGTAGTAGGGGGCGAAACCTACGAGCAGTACTTC; CDR3: CASSLVVGGETYEQYF
J: TRBJ1-1; length: 15; D: NA; V: TRBV5-1; DNA: TGCGCCAGCAGCTCACTGACAAGGGGTTTTGCTGAAGCTTTCTTT; CDR3: CASSSLTRGFAEAFF
J: TRBJ2-5; length: 14; D: NA; V: TRBV18; DNA: TGTGCCAGCTCACCTTCCGGACAGCAAGAGACCCAGTACTTC; CDR3: CASSPSGQQETQYF
J: TRBJ1-1; length: 13; D: NA; V: TRBV28; DNA: TGTGCCAGCAGGACGACGGGGGACACTGAAGCTTTCTTT; CDR3: CASRTTGDTEAFF
J: TRBJ1-5; length: 14; D: NA; V: TRBV30; DNA: TGTGCCTGGAAACCCTCAGTTGACAATCAGCCCCAGCATTTT; CDR3: CAWKPSVDNQPQHF
J: TRBJ1-2; length: 15; D: TRBD1; V: TRBV5-4; DNA: TGTGCCAGCAGCTCCCCCCGGCAGGGGGCGGGTGGCTACACCTTC; CDR3: CASSSPRQGAGGYTF
J: TRBJ2-3; length: 17; D: TRBD2; V: TRBV5-1; DNA: TGCGCCAGCAGCTTACCGACTAGCGGGGGGGCCGGGGATACGCAGTATTTT; CDR3: CASSLPTSGGAGDTQYF
J: TRBJ2-7; length: 14; D: NA; V: TRBV7-3; DNA: TGTGCCAGCAGCTTAGGCAGGGGATCCTACGAGCAGTACTTC; CDR3: CASSLGRGSYEQYF
J: TRBJ2-1; length: 16; D: TRBD2; V: TRBV5-4; DNA: TGTGCCAGCAGCTTGGATAGCGGGGCGTCCTACAATGAGCAGTTCTTC; CDR3: CASSLDSGASYNEQFF
J: TRBJ1-3; length: 17; D: TRBD1; V: TRBV19; DNA: TGTGCCAGTACCCCGGGACAGTCTTACTATTCTGGAAACACCATATATTTT; CDR3: CASTPGQSYYSGNTIYF
J: TRBJ2-7; length: 16; D: TRBD1; V: TRBV5-4; DNA: TGTGCCAGCAGCCCGGCGGGGACAGGGAGTGTCTACGAGCAGTACTTC; CDR3: CASSPAGTGSVYEQYF
J: TRBJ2-2; length: 15; D: TRBD2; V: TRBV27; DNA: TGTGCCAGCAGTCAATTCACTAGCGGGGCCGGGGAGCTGTTTTTT; CDR3: CASSQFTSGAGELFF
J: TRBJ2-3; length: 9; D: NA; V: TRBV5-3; DNA: TGTGCCAGAAGCTGGAGGCGGAATTTT; CDR3: CARSWRRNF
J: TRBJ1-5; length: 15; D: NA; V: TRBV19; DNA: TGTGCCAGTAGACTACAGGCGTATAGCAATCAGCCCCAGCATTTT; CDR3: CASRLQAYSNQPQHF
J: TRBJ2-1; length: 15; D: TRBD2; V: TRBV6-4; DNA: TGTGCCAGCAGCGCTACTAGCGGGGGGGCCGCTGAGCAGTTCTTC; CDR3: CASSATSGGAAEQFF
J: TRBJ2-7; length: 19; D: NA; V: TRBV7-2; DNA: TGTGCCAGCAGCTTCGGTGGGGGACAAATCCGGGACGGAGCCTACGAGCAGTACTTC; CDR3: CASSFGGGQIRDGAYEQYF
J: TRBJ1-1; length: 13; D: NA; V: TRBV7-3; DNA: TGTGCCAGCAGCACAAGATCCGGAGAGGGCGCTTTCTTT; CDR3: CASSTRSGEGAFF
J: TRBJ2-7; length: 15; D: TRBD2; V: TRBV28; DNA: TGTGCCAGCAGACTAGCGGGGGGTACCACCTACGAGCAGTACTTC; CDR3: CASRLAGGTTYEQYF
J: TRBJ2-6; length: 15; D: NA; V: TRBV27; DNA: TGTGCCAGCAGACCAAGGACAGCTGGGGCCAACGTCCTGACTTTC; CDR3: CASRPRTAGANVLTF
J: TRBJ2-1; length: 16; D: TRBD2; V: TRBV4-1; DNA: TGCGCCAGCAGCCCCTCTGCTAGCGGGGGAGGGGACGAGCAGTTCTTC; CDR3: CASSPSASGGGDEQFF
J: TRBJ2-2; length: 16; D: NA; V: TRBV7-8; DNA: TGTGCCAGCAGCTTGAGGACTCGGACGAACACCGGGGAGCTGTTTTTT; CDR3: CASSLRTRTNTGELFF
J: TRBJ2-1; length: 14; D: NA; V: TRBV2; DNA: TGTGCCAGCAGTGAAAATCGAGGGGACGAGGGGGAGTTCTTC; CDR3: CASSENRGDEGEFF
J: TRBJ2-5; length: 14; D: NA; V: TRBV7-9; DNA: TGTGCCAGCAGGGTGACTACAGGGTCGGAGACCCAGTACTTC; CDR3: CASRVTTGSETQYF
J: TRBJ1-2; length: 14; D: NA; V: TRBV21-1; DNA: TGTGCCAGCAGCCAAAACGAGGGAAACTATGGCTACACCTTC; CDR3: CASSQNEGNYGYTF
J: TRBJ2-5; length: 16; D: NA; V: TRBV27; DNA: TGTGCCAGCAGTTTATCGTTACGGGTCTCAGAAGAGACCCAGTACTTC; CDR3: CASSLSLRVSEETQYF
J: TRBJ1-1; length: 11; D: NA; V: TRBV29-1; DNA: TGCAGCGTTGGGAGGAACACTGAAGCTTTCTTT; CDR3: CSVGRNTEAFF
J: TRBJ1-2; length: 13; D: NA; V: TRBV11-2; DNA: TGTGCCAGCAGCTCGCGGGGGTTCGGGGGCTACACCTTC; CDR3: CASSSRGFGGYTF
J: TRBJ2-7; length: 16; D: NA; V: TRBV10-3; DNA: TGTGCCATCAGTGGGACCGGGGACACTCGGTGGGACGAGCAGTACTTC; CDR3: CAISGTGDTRWDEQYF
J: TRBJ2-1; length: 15; D: NA; V: TRBV7-3; DNA: TGTGCCAGCAGCCCGTCTCCGCGCTCCTACAATGAGCAGTTCTTC; CDR3: CASSPSPRSYNEQFF
J: TRBJ2-7; length: 12; D: NA; V: TRBV5-1; DNA: TGCGCCAGCAGCTCAGAGCGGATAGAGCAGTACTTC; CDR3: CASSSERIEQYF
J: TRBJ1-2; length: 13; D: NA; V: TRBV27; DNA: TGTGCCAGCAGGGCTCAGGGGTTCTATGGCTACACCTTC; CDR3: CASRAQGFYGYTF
J: TRBJ2-2; length: 17; D: NA; V: TRBV19; DNA: TGTGCCAGCCACCATTACCGAGGGGGTTCCGTTCCCGGGGAGCTGTTTTTT; CDR3: CASHHYRGGSVPGELFF
J: TRBJ1-1; length: 15; D: NA; V: TRBV28; DNA: TGTGCCAGCAGTCACTTCGGGACAACGAACACTGAAGCTTTCTTT; CDR3: CASSHFGTTNTEAFF
J: TRBJ1-5; length: 13; D: NA; V: TRBV25-1; DNA: TGTGCCAGCAGTTCAGGGGTACGGGGGCCCCAGCATTTT; CDR3: CASSSGVRGPQHF